Presented here are 26 T cell receptor beta chains from one specimen sequenced in a study of T cell clones after liver transplantation. Sequencing was performed with immunoSEQ multiplex PCR; in TCRdb, only in-frame clones are kept and a portion is missing. The sample lists tens of thousands of clones, over 70% occurring once. The sequencing used CD4+ T cells from blood, collected before liver transplant. These receptors originate from a human donor who received a liver transplant.

This chain connects TRBV5-6 to TRBJ2-5; D is uncertain. Germline V gene lookup returns CDR1 SGHDT and CDR2 YYEEEE. There are 12 residues in the CDR3. V was clipped by 1 base and J by 4 bases, with 5 bases between them. The CDR3 protein is CASSLSVETQYF. In DNA form, the CDR3 reads TGTGCCAGCAGCTTGTCGGTAGAGACCCAGTACTTC.

V usage is TRBV7-2 and J usage is TRBJ2-4; TRBD2 agrees at 10 bases. CDR1 and CDR2 from the germline V gene are SGHTA and FQGNSA. The CDR3 loop spans 16 amino acids. The trim removed 1 base at V and 5 bases at J, leaving 5 bases unmatched. The CDR3 DNA sequence: TGTGCCAGCAGCTTAGGCGCTAGCGGGGGAGAAAACATTCAGTACTTC. It encodes CASSLGASGGENIQYF.

This clone was recorded a few times. This chain links TRBV29-1 with TRBJ1-1, with D unclear. This CDR3 is built from 12 residues. CDR1 SQVTM and CDR2 ANQGSEA come from the germline V gene. V lost 3 bases and J 5 bases, leaving 10 bases between the germline ends. CDR3 coding DNA: TGCAGCGTTGACGCAGATCTTACTGAAGCTTTCTTT. As protein: CSVDADLTEAFF.

This chain uses TRBV18 with TRBJ2-7; no clear D gene. The CDR3 extends over 15 amino acids. The V gene lost 0 bases and the J gene lost 0 bases, with 9 bases spanning the gap. Germline V gene sequence: CDR1 KGHSH, CDR2 LQKENI. The CDR3 reads CASSPPSLNSYEQYF. CDR3 sequence (DNA): TGTGCCAGCTCACCACCGAGCCTCAACTCCTACGAGCAGTACTTC. Using reference TRBV18 and TRBJ2-7 for the parts outside the CDR3, the full variable domain is NAGVMQNPRHLVRRRGQEARLRCSPMKGHSHVYWYRQLPEEGLKFMVYLQKENIIDESGMPKERFSAEFPKEGPSILRIQQVVRGDSAAYFCASSPPSLNSYEQYFGPGTRLTVT.

This clone has at least ten counts. The chain is built from TRBV11-2 and TRBJ1-6; no clear D. This CDR3 has 15 amino acids. Trimming shortened V by 1 base and J by 6 bases, and 10 bases separated the two germline ends. Germline V gene data show CDR1 as SGHAT and CDR2 as FQNNGV. As DNA, the CDR3 is TGTGCCAGCAGCTTAGGAGCGGGTATTAATTCACCCCTCCACTTT. It is translated as CASSLGAGINSPLHF. The variable domain in full, completed from reference TRBV11-2 and TRBJ1-6, reads EAGVAQSPRYKIIEKRQSVAFWCNPISGHATLYWYQQILGQGPKLLIQFQNNGVVDDSQLPKDRFSAERLKGVDSTLKIQPAKLEDSAVYLCASSLGAGINSPLHFGNGTRLTVT.

CDR3 in amino acids: CASSYGTGRSTGELFF. The CDR3 DNA reads as TGTGCCAGCAGTTATGGGACAGGGAGGAGTACCGGGGAGCTGTTTTTT. The genes are TRBV6-5 and TRBJ2-2, with 9 bases lining up with TRBD1. Germline CDR1 is MNHEY and CDR2 is SVGAGI. This CDR3 is 16 amino acids long. The V gene end was trimmed by 3 bases and the J gene end by 5 bases; junction bases not matched to a gene: 7.

This chain connects TRBV7-9 to TRBJ1-2; perhaps TRBD1 as D (5 bases). Germline V CDR1 and CDR2: SEHNR, FQNEAQ (reference sequence). V lost 4 bases, J lost 7 bases, and 16 bases lay in between. The CDR3 runs to 14 residues. The CDR3 DNA sequence: TGTGCCAGCAGCTCGACGACAGTTCTGCGTGGCTACACCTTC. It encodes CASSSTTVLRGYTF.

This chain links TRBV27 with TRBJ1-1, with a possible D match to TRBD1 (6 bases). Germline V gene sequence: CDR1 MNHEY, CDR2 SMNVEV (reference sequence). The CDR3 has 14 amino acids. Trimming cost V 3 bases and J 1 base, with 9 bases left between them. The DNA of the CDR3 is TGTGCCAGCAGTTTTAGGGGACAGAACACTGAAGCTTTCTTT. This translates into CASSFRGQNTEAFF.

The V call is TRBV7-9, the J call TRBJ1-5, with D hard to call. The CDR3 covers 13 residues. Germline CDR1 and CDR2: SEHNR and FQNEAQ (reference sequence). The ends were cut back, 4 bases at V and 10 bases at J, with 14 bases in the middle. The CDR3 region is CASSSSVGSPQHF. CDR3 DNA sequence: TGTGCCAGCAGCTCTAGCGTGGGGAGTCCCCAGCATTTT.

The V and J genes are TRBV11-2 and TRBJ1-3, with 10 bases identical to TRBD1. The CDR3 is 17 residues long. Looked up from germline, CDR1 is SGHAT and CDR2 is FQNNGV. V trimming: 5 bases; J trimming: 4 bases; junction bases outside the gene matches: 11. CDR3 coding DNA: TGTGCCAGCAGCGCCTTTCCCGGGACAGGGGACGGAAACACCATATATTTT. Its translation is CASSAFPGTGDGNTIYF.

This clone appeared many times. This sequence joins TRBV6-5 and TRBJ1-5; 9 bases match TRBD1. Germline CDR1 reads MNHEY; CDR2 reads SVGAGI. The CDR3 is made up of 15 amino acids. V lost 6 bases and J lost 7; bases outside the gene matches: 10. The CDR3 nucleotides are TGTGCCAGCAGCTTCTCCGGGACAGGGAGGCAGCCCCAGCATTTT. It specifies CASSFSGTGRQPQHF.

This clone was found a few times. V is TRBV5-3 and J is TRBJ2-1; D is perhaps TRBD1 (5 bases). TRBV5-3 is given ORF status, its function remaining uncertain. Trimming took 4 bases from V and 5 from J, leaving 16 bases between them. The CDR3 loop spans 15 amino acids. CDR3 residues: CARSAEFRTNNEQFF. The CDR3 bases are TGTGCCAGAAGCGCGGAGTTTAGGACAAACAATGAGCAGTTCTTC.

This rearrangement joins TRBV5-4 to TRBJ2-4, with a weak D call TRBD2 (5 bases). The CDR3 length is 13 residues. Germline values: CDR1 SGHNT, CDR2 YYREEE (reference sequence). Trimming took off 4 bases at V and 6 bases at J, with 11 bases between the two ends. The CDR3, as DNA: TGTGCCAGCAGCCCCCCTCGGGGAAACATTCAGTACTTC. This encodes CASSPPRGNIQYF. Drawing the rest from reference TRBV5-4 and TRBJ2-4, the complete variable domain is ETGVTQSPTHLIKTRGQQVTLRCSSQSGHNTVSWYQQALGQGPQFIFQYYREEENGRGNFPPRFSGLQFPNYSSELNVNALELDDSALYLCASSPPRGNIQYFGAGTRLSVL.

The J gene is TRBJ2-5, the V gene TRBV6-1; weak D call: TRBD1 (6 bases). The V end was cut by 2 bases, the J end by 1 base, with 11 bases between. This CDR3 region has 15 residues. The V gene's germline CDR1 is MNHNS and CDR2 SASEGT. The CDR3 region is CASSEQWGPQETQYF. As DNA, the CDR3 is TGTGCCAGCAGTGAACAATGGGGGCCCCAAGAGACCCAGTACTTC.

This clone has more than one count but fewer than ten. The J gene is TRBJ2-7, the V gene TRBV2; D uncertain. Germline-derived CDR1 and CDR2 are SNHLY and FYNNEI. With 7 bases removed from V and 0 bases from J, the gap between germline ends came to 13 bases. CDR3 length: 14 residues. The CDR3 reads CASTRYVSSYEQYF. Here the CDR3 DNA reads TGTGCCAGCACCCGATACGTGAGCTCCTACGAGCAGTACTTC.

This clone has a handful of counts. This chain joins TRBV7-9 and TRBJ1-1; 7 bases line up with TRBD1. CDR3 length equals 12 residues. The germline V gene encodes CDR1 SEHNR and CDR2 FQNEAQ (reference sequence). Losses at the gene ends were 4 bases for V and 8 bases for J; bases not matched to a gene: 4. DNA of the CDR3: TGTGCCAGCAGCTCGACAGGGAGAGAAGCTTTCTTT. It translates to CASSSTGREAFF.

V and J are TRBV28 and TRBJ2-1, with 11 bases identical to TRBD1. Germline values: CDR1 MDHEN, CDR2 SYDVKM. This CDR3 has 16 amino acids. Losses at the gene ends were 7 bases for V and 6 bases for J; bases not matched to a gene: 11. The CDR3 sequence: CASKKTGTGGFNEQFF. The DNA for the CDR3 is TGTGCCAGCAAGAAAACCGGGACAGGGGGTTTCAATGAGCAGTTCTTC.

The V and J genes are TRBV6-4 and TRBJ2-1; 7 bases are shared with TRBD1. This CDR3 is built from 17 residues. With 5 bases clipped from V and 9 bases from J, the junction kept 19 bases outside the gene matches. Germline loops: CDR1 MRHNA, CDR2 SNTAGT. The CDR3 DNA reads TGTGCCAGCAGTCGCGACAGGGACCTAAAACAGGGTGGTGAGCAGTTCTTC. Its protein is CASSRDRDLKQGGEQFF.

This rearrangement joins TRBV19 to TRBJ2-3, with TRBD2 matching 7 bases. V dropped 5 bases and J dropped 2; count of bases not matched to a gene: 7. Germline-derived CDR1 and CDR2 are LNHDA and SQIVND (reference sequence). CDR3 length equals 15 residues. CDR3 residues: CASSWEGSDTDTQYF. In nucleotides, the CDR3 is TGTGCCAGTAGTTGGGAGGGTTCTGACACAGATACGCAGTATTTT.

The gene calls are TRBV27 and TRBJ1-1; a weak D match, TRBD1 (6 bases). Germline values: CDR1 MNHEY, CDR2 SMNVEV (reference sequence). This CDR3 region has 12 residues. V was cut by 3 bases and J by 11 bases, with 13 bases left in between. The CDR3 is CASSFKQGNAFF. The CDR3 DNA follows: TGTGCCAGCAGTTTCAAACAGGGTAACGCTTTCTTT.

V gene TRBV9 combines with J gene TRBJ2-7, with TRBD2 identical over 10 bases. Trimming cost V 4 bases and J 7 bases; bases outside gene matches: 8. CDR3 length: 14 residues. The germline CDR1 and CDR2 sequences are SGDLS and YYNGEE. The CDR3 bases are TGTGCCAGCAGCCAAGCGGGGGGGCCGAGGGAGCAGTACTTC. Protein: CASSQAGGPREQYF.

The rearrangement links TRBV5-1 to TRBJ2-7, with TRBD1 identical over 7 bases. CDR3 length: 14 residues. With V trimmed by 3 bases and J by 2 bases, 5 bases remained unmatched. The germline gives CDR1 SGHRS, CDR2 YFSETQ. This CDR3 is CASSSGTAPYEQYF. CDR3 nucleotides: TGCGCCAGCAGCTCGGGGACAGCTCCCTACGAGCAGTACTTC.

The V and J genes are TRBV10-1 and TRBJ2-7; maybe TRBD2 (6 bases). Germline CDR1 and CDR2: WNHNN and SYGVQD (reference sequence). The CDR3 length is 14 residues. V was clipped by 1 base and J by 3 bases, with 10 bases between them. The CDR3 bases are TGCGCCAGCAGTGAGTACGGGAGCCGCTACGAGCAGTACTTC. Encoded protein: CASSEYGSRYEQYF.

CDR3 nucleotides: TGTGCCAGCACCACAGTTCTCGATTCACCCCTCCACTTT. It is translated as CASTTVLDSPLHF. The chain employs TRBV18 and TRBJ1-6; D is unclear. Between the trimmed V and J ends, which lost 8 bases and 8 bases, there was a span of 13 bases. Germline CDR1 KGHSH, CDR2 LQKENI. This CDR3 has 13 residues.

The gene calls are TRBV7-3 and TRBJ2-2; perhaps TRBD1 as D (7 bases). V lost 5 bases, J lost 4 bases, and 14 bases lay in between. Germline V lookup: CDR1 SGHTA, CDR2 FQGTGA. CDR3 length: 15 residues. The CDR3 is CASSPRQGGTGELFF. CDR3 sequence (DNA): TGTGCCAGCAGCCCACGACAGGGAGGCACCGGGGAGCTGTTTTTT.

This clone has only a few counts. The V and J genes are TRBV5-4 and TRBJ2-3; 7 nucleotides agree with TRBD1. The CDR3 is 14 amino acids. Germline V gives CDR1 SGHNT, CDR2 YYREEE (reference sequence). The V segment lost 5 bases and the J segment 2 bases; nucleotides outside the gene matches: 5. The CDR3 DNA reads as TGTGCCAGCAGTCGGGACAGCCACACAGATACGCAGTATTTT. It is translated as CASSRDSHTDTQYF.